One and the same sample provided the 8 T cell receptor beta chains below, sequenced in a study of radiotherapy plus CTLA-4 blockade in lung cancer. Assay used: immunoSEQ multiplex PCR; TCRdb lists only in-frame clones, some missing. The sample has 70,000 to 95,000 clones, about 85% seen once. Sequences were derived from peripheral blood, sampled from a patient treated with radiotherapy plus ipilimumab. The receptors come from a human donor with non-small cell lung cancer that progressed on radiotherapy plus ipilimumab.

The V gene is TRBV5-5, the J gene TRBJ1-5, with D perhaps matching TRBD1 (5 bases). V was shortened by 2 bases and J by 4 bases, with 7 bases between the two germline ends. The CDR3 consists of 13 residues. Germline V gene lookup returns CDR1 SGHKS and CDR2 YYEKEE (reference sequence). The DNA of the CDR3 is TGTGCCAGCAGCTTCGAGGGGAATCAGCCCCAGCATTTT. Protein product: CASSFEGNQPQHF.

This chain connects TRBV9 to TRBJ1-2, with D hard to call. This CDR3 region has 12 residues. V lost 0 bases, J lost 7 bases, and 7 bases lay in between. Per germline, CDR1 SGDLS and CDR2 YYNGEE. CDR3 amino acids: CASSVDELGYTF. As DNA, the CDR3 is TGTGCCAGCAGCGTAGATGAGCTTGGCTACACCTTC.

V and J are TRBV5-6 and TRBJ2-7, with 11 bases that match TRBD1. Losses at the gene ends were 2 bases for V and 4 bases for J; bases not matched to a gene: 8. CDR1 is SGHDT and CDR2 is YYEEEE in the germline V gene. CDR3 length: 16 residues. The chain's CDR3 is CASSLTPGQGVYEQYF. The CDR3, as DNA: TGTGCCAGCAGCTTAACTCCGGGACAGGGGGTTTACGAGCAGTACTTC.

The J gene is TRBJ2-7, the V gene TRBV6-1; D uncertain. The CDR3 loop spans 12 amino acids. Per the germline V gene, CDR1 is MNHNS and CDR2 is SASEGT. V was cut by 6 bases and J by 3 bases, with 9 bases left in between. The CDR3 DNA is TGTGCCAGCAGGGAGACCCTCTACGAGCAGTACTTC. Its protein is CASRETLYEQYF.

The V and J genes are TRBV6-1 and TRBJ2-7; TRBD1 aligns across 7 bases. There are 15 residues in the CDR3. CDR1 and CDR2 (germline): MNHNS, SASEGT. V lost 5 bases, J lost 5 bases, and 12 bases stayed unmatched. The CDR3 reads CASSRGRQGNNEQYF. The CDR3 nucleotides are TGTGCCAGCAGTCGAGGTAGACAGGGTAACAACGAGCAGTACTTC.

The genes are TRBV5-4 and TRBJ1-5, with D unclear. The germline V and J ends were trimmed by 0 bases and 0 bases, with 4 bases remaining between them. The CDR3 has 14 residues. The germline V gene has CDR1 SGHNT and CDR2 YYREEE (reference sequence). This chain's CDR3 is CASSLADSNQPQHF. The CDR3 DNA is TGTGCCAGCAGCTTGGCAGATAGCAATCAGCCCCAGCATTTT. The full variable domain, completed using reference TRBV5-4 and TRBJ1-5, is ETGVTQSPTHLIKTRGQQVTLRCSSQSGHNTVSWYQQALGQGPQFIFQYYREEENGRGNFPPRFSGLQFPNYSSELNVNALELDDSALYLCASSLADSNQPQHFGDGTRLSIL.

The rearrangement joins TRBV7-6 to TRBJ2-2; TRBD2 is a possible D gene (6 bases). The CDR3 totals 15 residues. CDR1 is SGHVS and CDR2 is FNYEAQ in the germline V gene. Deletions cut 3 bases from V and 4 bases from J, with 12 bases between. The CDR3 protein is CASSFSSAGTGELFF. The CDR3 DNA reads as TGTGCCAGCAGCTTTTCTAGCGCGGGCACCGGGGAGCTGTTTTTT.

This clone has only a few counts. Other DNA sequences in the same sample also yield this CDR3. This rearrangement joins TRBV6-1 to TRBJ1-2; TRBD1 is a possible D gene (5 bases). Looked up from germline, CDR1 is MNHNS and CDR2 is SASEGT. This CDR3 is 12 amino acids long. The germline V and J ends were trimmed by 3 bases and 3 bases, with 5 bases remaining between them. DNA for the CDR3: TGTGCCAGCAGTGAGGGACACTATGGCTACACCTTC. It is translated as CASSEGHYGYTF.